This TCR beta chain was observed in a study of beta chain features in type 1 diabetes. A few counts support this clone. The germline V and J ends were trimmed by 5 bases and 5 bases, with 12 bases remaining between them. Germline CDR1 SGHRS, CDR2 YFSETQ. This CDR3 spans 13 amino acids. The authors reverse transcribed all of the isolated RNA, so sequencing captured expressed TCRB transcripts. The method was immunoSEQ multiplex PCR; TCRdb's version includes in-frame clones alone and lacks a portion of them. Among under 350,000 clones listed, 8% were seen once. Sequenced input: central memory CD4+ T cells from blood. This chain connects TRBV5-1 to TRBJ2-3; possible D gene TRBD2, 6 bases. The TCR originated in a woman aged 18-29 years in good health. The DNA of the CDR3 is TGCGCCAGCAGGCGGGAAAGTGGAGATACGCAGTATTTT. Its translation: CASRRESGDTQYF. Full variable domain (missing parts from reference TRBV5-1 and TRBJ2-3): KAGVTQTPRYLIKTRGQQVTLSCSPISGHRSVSWYQQTPGQGLQFLFEYFSETQRNKGNFPGRFSGRQFSNSRSEMNVSTLELGDSALYLCASRRESGDTQYFGPGTRLTVL.